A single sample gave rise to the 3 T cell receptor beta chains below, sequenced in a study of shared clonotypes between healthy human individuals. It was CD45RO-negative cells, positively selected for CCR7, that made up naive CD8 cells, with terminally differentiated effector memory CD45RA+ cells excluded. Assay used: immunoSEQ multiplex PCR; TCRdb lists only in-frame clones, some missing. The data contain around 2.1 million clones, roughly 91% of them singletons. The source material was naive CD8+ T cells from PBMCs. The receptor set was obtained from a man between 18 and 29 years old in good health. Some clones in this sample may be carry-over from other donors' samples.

In nucleotides, the CDR3 is TGTGCCAGCAGCGTAGATGCTAGCGGGGGGTTAGATACGCAGTATTTT. It codes for CASSVDASGGLDTQYF. This sequence joins TRBV9 and TRBJ2-3, with TRBD2 matching over 11 bases. CDR3 length: 16 residues. CDR1 SGDLS and CDR2 YYNGEE come from the germline V gene. The V and J ends lost 0 bases and 5 bases, in that order; junction bases with no gene match: 5.

The CDR3 is CASSLGRFSGNTIYF. The CDR3 DNA reads as TGCGCCAGCAGCCTTGGACGGTTCTCTGGAAACACCATATATTTT. The chain combines TRBV4-3 with TRBJ1-3; D gene unclear. V lost 4 bases to trimming and J lost 0 bases, with 10 bases between them. Germline V gives CDR1 LGHNA, CDR2 YSLEER. The CDR3 consists of 15 residues.

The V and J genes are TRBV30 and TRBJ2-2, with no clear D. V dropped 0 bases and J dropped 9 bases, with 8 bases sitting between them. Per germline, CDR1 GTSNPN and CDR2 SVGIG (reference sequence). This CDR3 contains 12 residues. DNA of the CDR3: TGTGCCTGGAGTGTAATGGGATGGGAGCTGTTTTTT. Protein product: CAWSVMGWELFF.